This T cell receptor (beta chain) came from a study of breast tumors, draining lymph nodes, adjacent tissues. Details on this clonotype: Its antigen remains unknown. The DNA is left out, because the CDR3 cannot be placed on it with certainty; the CDR3 is given as TCRdb lists it.

MiXCR was run by TCRdb on the multiplex PCR reads, yielding one entry per CDR3 protein. The sample yields 14,000 or so distinct CDR3 sequences, approximately 50% seen once. Points from the study as a whole: Compared with basal-like, luminal-like tumors shared significantly more repertoire with nontumor tissue.

Germline CDR1 and CDR2: SGHKS and YYEKEE (reference sequence). 20 amino acids form the CDR3, both terminal residues included. This TCR came from a female donor with breast cancer. Some clones in this sample may be carry-over from other donors' samples. The V and J genes are TRBV5-5 and TRBJ1-3; TRBD1, the D gene given by the table, was not confirmed from the DNA. Material for sequencing was tumor-adjacent breast tissue. This CDR3 is CASSLDVTTEAFFGQGTIYF.